This T cell receptor beta chain was captured in a study of cytomegalovirus exposure and HLA in healthy donors. Whole-study findings and limits: Indistinguishability led to the exclusion of some V segments, TRBV6-2 and TRBV6-3 included. Earlier findings revealed that most TCR beta V segments proved productive either about 87% or about 30% of the time. It was assumed in the presence/absence analyses that sequencing depth was roughly uniform across donors.

For this clone: The antigen is not known.

PCR used 60 Vbeta primers and 13 Jbeta primers. Original data processing: Later work found 65 million to 100 million unique TCR beta chains, with approximately 12 million shared. The assay was immunoSEQ multiplex PCR, and TCRdb's table has in-frame clones only and misses some. That table supplies the V and J calls and clone size; D and trimming were determined from the DNA. The sample records about 67,000 clones, over 70% being singletons. The V gene end was trimmed by 1 base and the J gene end by 2 bases; junction bases not matched to a gene: 9. Germline V gene sequence: CDR1 SQVTM, CDR2 ANQGSEA. The CDR3 is 16 residues long.

The clonotype comes from a man in his 60s in good health and CMV-seropositive. The chain couples TRBV29-1 to TRBJ2-7; 9 nucleotides match TRBD1. The sequencing input was PBMCs. The CDR3 sequence is CSVEALRGQGPYEQYF. CDR3 bases: TGCAGCGTTGAAGCTTTGAGGGGACAGGGACCCTACGAGCAGTACTTC.